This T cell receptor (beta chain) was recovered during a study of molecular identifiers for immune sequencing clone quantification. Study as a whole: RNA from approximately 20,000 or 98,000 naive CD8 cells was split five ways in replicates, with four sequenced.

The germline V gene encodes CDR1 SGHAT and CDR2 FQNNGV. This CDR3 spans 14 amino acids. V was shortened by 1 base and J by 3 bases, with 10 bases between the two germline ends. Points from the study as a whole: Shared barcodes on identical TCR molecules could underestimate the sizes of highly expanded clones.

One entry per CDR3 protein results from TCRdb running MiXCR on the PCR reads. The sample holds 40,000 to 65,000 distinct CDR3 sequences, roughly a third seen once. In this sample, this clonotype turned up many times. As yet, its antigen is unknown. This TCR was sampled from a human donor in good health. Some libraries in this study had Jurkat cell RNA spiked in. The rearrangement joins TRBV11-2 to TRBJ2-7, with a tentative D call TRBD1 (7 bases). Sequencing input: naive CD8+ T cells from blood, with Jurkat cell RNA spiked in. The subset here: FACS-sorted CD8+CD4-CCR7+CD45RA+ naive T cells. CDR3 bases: TGTGCCAGCAGCTTAGGGCAGGGGGGCTACGAGCAGTACTTC. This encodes CASSLGQGGYEQYF.